The rows below give T cell receptor beta chains drawn from one sample of a study of blood T cell repertoires in COVID-19. The table came from immunoSEQ multiplex PCR; TCRdb's copy has only in-frame clones and leaves some out. The sample shows about 60,000 clones, about 88% of them seen only once. The sample comprised peripheral blood. Receptor source: a human donor in a cohort sampled during active COVID-19. The CDR3 runs from the conserved cysteine through the conserved F or W. D genes are given only for firm matches. Size is stated for part of the rows, as once, few or many counts, or as a class when the clone is expanded.

D gene: TRBD1; V gene: TRBV5-1; clone size: -; J gene: TRBJ2-5; CDR3 DNA: TGCGCCAGCAGCTACGGGACAGGGGGCAGGGAGACCCAGTACTTC; CDR3 protein: CASSYGTGGRETQYF
D gene: TRBD1; V gene: TRBV9; clone size: -; J gene: TRBJ1-4; CDR3 DNA: TGTGCCAGCAGCGTAGGACAGGGGAGGGGAGCTAGTGAAAAACTGTTTTTT; CDR3 protein: CASSVGQGRGASEKLFF
D gene: -; V gene: TRBV3-1/TRBV3-2; clone size: -; J gene: TRBJ2-2; CDR3 DNA: TGTGCCAGCAGCCGTGGAGGCACCGGGGAGCTGTTTTTT; CDR3 protein: CASSRGGTGELFF
D gene: TRBD2; V gene: TRBV5-1; clone size: -; J gene: TRBJ2-5; CDR3 DNA: TGCGCCAGCAGCTCGGGACTAGCGCCTGCCCAGCACTTC; CDR3 protein: CASSSGLAPAQHF
D gene: -; V gene: TRBV18; clone size: few; J gene: TRBJ1-2; CDR3 DNA: TGTGCCAGCTCACCACTTGCGGGGAACTATGGCTACACCTTC; CDR3 protein: CASSPLAGNYGYTF
D gene: -; V gene: TRBV9; clone size: once; J gene: TRBJ2-1; CDR3 DNA: TGTGCCAGCAGCGTAGTTCGAGGACTAAGCTCCTACAATGAGCAGTTCTTC; CDR3 protein: CASSVVRGLSSYNEQFF
D gene: -; V gene: TRBV29-1; clone size: -; J gene: TRBJ2-1; CDR3 DNA: TGCAGCGCCCACATTAGCGGAAAAACCTCTAGCAATGAGCAGTTCTTC; CDR3 protein: CSAHISGKTSSNEQFF
D gene: TRBD1; V gene: TRBV9; clone size: -; J gene: TRBJ2-1; CDR3 DNA: TGTGCCAGCAGCCTAACGGGACAGGGGTACTACAATGAGCAGTTCTTC; CDR3 protein: CASSLTGQGYYNEQFF
D gene: TRBD2; V gene: TRBV6-1; clone size: -; J gene: TRBJ2-5; CDR3 DNA: TGTGCCAGCAGTGAAGGGTGGGCGGGGGTAACGGAGACCCAGTACTTC; CDR3 protein: CASSEGWAGVTETQYF
D gene: -; V gene: TRBV7-6; clone size: few; J gene: TRBJ1-5; CDR3 DNA: TGTGCCAGCAGTTCGAACAGCGGTGTGGCTCAGCCCCAGCATTTT; CDR3 protein: CASSSNSGVAQPQHF
D gene: TRBD2; V gene: TRBV6-5; clone size: -; J gene: TRBJ2-7; CDR3 DNA: TGTGCCAGCAGTTACGGGCTAGCGGTAGACGAGCAGTACTTC; CDR3 protein: CASSYGLAVDEQYF
D gene: TRBD2; V gene: TRBV5-4; clone size: once; J gene: TRBJ2-7; CDR3 DNA: TGTGCCAGCAGCCCGGGGACTAGCGGGAGCATAGGCGAGCAGTACTTC; CDR3 protein: CASSPGTSGSIGEQYF
D gene: -; V gene: TRBV18; clone size: -; J gene: TRBJ1-3; CDR3 DNA: TGTGCCAGCTCACCAACAGACTCTGGAAACACCATATATTTT; CDR3 protein: CASSPTDSGNTIYF
D gene: -; V gene: TRBV28; clone size: -; J gene: TRBJ1-1; CDR3 DNA: TGTGCCAGCAGAACGCAGGTGAACACTGAAGCTTTCTTT; CDR3 protein: CASRTQVNTEAFF
D gene: -; V gene: TRBV12-3/TRBV12-4; clone size: -; J gene: TRBJ1-5; CDR3 DNA: TGTGCCAGCAGTTTGTTGGGGAGTCAGCCCCAGCATTTT; CDR3 protein: CASSLLGSQPQHF
D gene: TRBD1; V gene: TRBV30; clone size: -; J gene: TRBJ1-2; CDR3 DNA: TGTGCCTGGAGTGTAGACAGGGGCTCTGGCTACACCTTC; CDR3 protein: CAWSVDRGSGYTF
D gene: TRBD1; V gene: TRBV19; clone size: -; J gene: TRBJ1-2; CDR3 DNA: TGTGCCAGCGGACAGGGGAGGTATGGCTACACCTTC; CDR3 protein: CASGQGRYGYTF
D gene: -; V gene: TRBV7-2; clone size: once; J gene: TRBJ2-3; CDR3 DNA: TGTGCCAGCAGCTTAGGAGGACAGTTGTCAGATACGCAGTATTTT; CDR3 protein: CASSLGGQLSDTQYF
D gene: TRBD2; V gene: TRBV30; clone size: -; J gene: TRBJ2-1; CDR3 DNA: TGTGCCTGTACGACTAGCATGTTCGATGAGCAGTTCTTC; CDR3 protein: CACTTSMFDEQFF
D gene: -; V gene: TRBV11-1; clone size: once; J gene: TRBJ2-7; CDR3 DNA: TGTGCCAGCAGCCGCCCCCCCGAACGGTTAACTTGGGAGCAGTACTTC; CDR3 protein: CASSRPPERLTWEQYF
D gene: -; V gene: TRBV4-2; clone size: -; J gene: TRBJ1-2; CDR3 DNA: TGTGCCAGCAGCCAAGAGGCCCAATCGTCCTATGGCTACACCTTC; CDR3 protein: CASSQEAQSSYGYTF
D gene: -; V gene: TRBV27; clone size: -; J gene: TRBJ1-1; CDR3 DNA: TGTGCCAGCAGTCTGGGGACTCTCATGAACACTGAAGCTTTCTTT; CDR3 protein: CASSLGTLMNTEAFF
D gene: -; V gene: TRBV24-1; clone size: -; J gene: TRBJ2-2; CDR3 DNA: TGTGCCACCAGTGCCACGTACCGGACCGGGGAGCTGTTTTTT; CDR3 protein: CATSATYRTGELFF
D gene: -; V gene: TRBV11-2; clone size: -; J gene: TRBJ2-5; CDR3 DNA: TGTGCCAGCAGCTTCCGATTGCAGGCGTTACAAGAGACCCAGTACTTC; CDR3 protein: CASSFRLQALQETQYF
D gene: -; V gene: TRBV18; clone size: once; J gene: TRBJ2-5; CDR3 DNA: TGTGCCAGCTCCACCACAGGGCAAGAGACCCAGTACTTC; CDR3 protein: CASSTTGQETQYF
D gene: TRBD1; V gene: TRBV6-2/TRBV6-3; clone size: once; J gene: TRBJ1-5; CDR3 DNA: TGTGCCAGCAGTTATACAGGGGGAATTCAGCCCCAGCATTTT; CDR3 protein: CASSYTGGIQPQHF
D gene: TRBD1; V gene: TRBV11-1; clone size: -; J gene: TRBJ2-1; CDR3 DNA: TGTGCCAGCAGTTATAGGACAGGGGGCCAGTTCTTC; CDR3 protein: CASSYRTGGQFF
D gene: -; V gene: TRBV10-1; clone size: -; J gene: TRBJ1-1; CDR3 DNA: TGCGCCACCCCCCCCATCGGCGACAGGATGAACACTGAAGCTTTCTTT; CDR3 protein: CATPPIGDRMNTEAFF
D gene: -; V gene: TRBV4-3; clone size: -; J gene: TRBJ1-4; CDR3 DNA: TGCGCCAGCAGCCATGCCGGACGGGGGGTAGGGGAAAAACTGTTTTTT; CDR3 protein: CASSHAGRGVGEKLFF
D gene: TRBD1; V gene: TRBV15; clone size: -; J gene: TRBJ1-6; CDR3 DNA: TGTGCCACCAGCAGCGACAGGGTTTCGGATTCACCCCTCCACTTT; CDR3 protein: CATSSDRVSDSPLHF
D gene: -; V gene: TRBV15; clone size: -; J gene: TRBJ2-3; CDR3 DNA: TGTGCCACCAGCCCGAAGGTGGGAGCGGCCCATTTTATTAGCACAGATACGCAGTATTTT; CDR3 protein: CATSPKVGAAHFISTDTQYF
D gene: TRBD1; V gene: TRBV5-1; clone size: -; J gene: TRBJ2-1; CDR3 DNA: TGCGCCAGCAGCTTGGTCTTCAGGACAGGCGGCCTGGATGAGCAGTTCTTC; CDR3 protein: CASSLVFRTGGLDEQFF
D gene: -; V gene: TRBV18; clone size: -; J gene: TRBJ2-1; CDR3 DNA: TGTGCCAGCTCACCCAAGGGGTACAATGAGCAGTTCTTC; CDR3 protein: CASSPKGYNEQFF
D gene: TRBD2; V gene: TRBV29-1; clone size: -; J gene: TRBJ2-7; CDR3 DNA: TGCAGCGTTGAAGAGGGCAGGGCCGGGGGGGAGCAGTACTTC; CDR3 protein: CSVEEGRAGGEQYF
D gene: TRBD1; V gene: TRBV7-7; clone size: many; J gene: TRBJ2-7; CDR3 DNA: TGTGCCAGCAGCGAAGGGACAGGGTCATCCTACGAGCAGTACTTC; CDR3 protein: CASSEGTGSSYEQYF
D gene: TRBD1; V gene: TRBV12-3/TRBV12-4; clone size: -; J gene: TRBJ1-5; CDR3 DNA: TGTGCCAGCAGAGACAGGGTTAAACAGCCCCAGCATTTT; CDR3 protein: CASRDRVKQPQHF
D gene: TRBD2; V gene: TRBV6-2/TRBV6-3; clone size: once; J gene: TRBJ2-4; CDR3 DNA: TGTGCCAGCAGTTACAGGACTAGCGTATCCAAAAACATTCAGTACTTC; CDR3 protein: CASSYRTSVSKNIQYF
D gene: -; V gene: TRBV3-1/TRBV3-2; clone size: -; J gene: TRBJ2-1; CDR3 DNA: TGTGCCAGCAGCCGACAGACTAGTGGCCATGAGCAGTTCTTC; CDR3 protein: CASSRQTSGHEQFF
D gene: TRBD1; V gene: TRBV28; clone size: -; J gene: TRBJ2-5; CDR3 DNA: TGTGCCAGCAGTTTTCCGGGACAGGGGGAAGAGACCCAGTACTTC; CDR3 protein: CASSFPGQGEETQYF
D gene: TRBD1; V gene: TRBV18; clone size: -; J gene: TRBJ1-3; CDR3 DNA: TGTGCCAGCTCAACAGGGGGCCTCTCTGGAAACACCATATATTTT; CDR3 protein: CASSTGGLSGNTIYF
D gene: TRBD1; V gene: TRBV5-1; clone size: -; J gene: TRBJ2-7; CDR3 DNA: TGCGCCAGCAGCTCAACGACAGGGGGCGCGAAGTACTTC; CDR3 protein: CASSSTTGGAKYF
D gene: -; V gene: TRBV7-6; clone size: -; J gene: TRBJ2-1; CDR3 DNA: TGTGCCAGCAGCTTATTGCGGGGCTCCTACAATGAGCAGTTCTTC; CDR3 protein: CASSLLRGSYNEQFF
D gene: -; V gene: TRBV2; clone size: -; J gene: TRBJ1-5; CDR3 DNA: TGTGCCAGCAGTGATTCAACCGAGAATCAGCCCCAGCATTTT; CDR3 protein: CASSDSTENQPQHF